The 26 T cell receptor beta chains below all came from one sample that was sequenced in a study of T cells after yellow fever vaccination. One entry per CDR3 protein, called by TCRdb with MiXCR from the 5' RACE reads. This table holds hundreds of thousands of distinct CDR3 sequences, roughly 13% found once. The material was PBMCs, obtained on the day of the yellow fever booster vaccination. All receptors derive from a young man who received the YFV17D yellow fever vaccine.

This clonotype has more than one count but fewer than ten. The chain has TRBV9 and TRBJ2-1; 11 positions agree with TRBD1. The CDR3 extends over 17 amino acids. Trimming removed 1 base from V and 5 bases from J; junction bases left unmatched: 8. Germline CDR1 and CDR2: SGDLS and YYNGEE. Here the CDR3 DNA reads TGTGCCAGCAGCGTAATTGGTGGACAGGGGGCCAACAATGAGCAGTTCTTC. Translated, it gives CASSVIGGQGANNEQFF.

The gene calls are TRBV7-2 and TRBJ2-5, with a tentative D call TRBD2 (5 bases). The CDR3 loop spans 15 amino acids. CDR1 is SGHTA and CDR2 is FQGNSA in the germline V gene. Trimming stripped 4 bases from V and 5 bases from J, with 17 bases between. The CDR3 DNA is TGTGCCAGCAGCTCGACGGGGAGTTGGGGTGAGACCCAGTACTTC. It yields the protein CASSSTGSWGETQYF.

Only a few counts were recorded for this clonotype. The rearrangement joins TRBV7-2 to TRBJ1-4, with D unresolved. Deletions cut 5 bases from V and 7 bases from J, with 8 bases between. The CDR3 has 12 residues. The germline V gene encodes CDR1 SGHTA and CDR2 FQGNSA. The CDR3: CASSEGIEKLFF. DNA for the CDR3: TGTGCCAGCAGCGAAGGAATTGAAAAACTGTTTTTT.

This clonotype came up a few times. The rearrangement links TRBV29-1 to TRBJ2-7; TRBD1 or TRBD2 may be the D gene (5 bases each). V dropped 6 bases and J dropped 2 bases, with 8 bases sitting between them. CDR3 length equals 11 residues. CDR1 is SQVTM, CDR2 ANQGSEA, per germline. The CDR3 here is CSVGTTYEQYF. The CDR3 DNA sequence: TGCAGCGTCGGGACCACCTACGAGCAGTACTTC.

A word on this clonotype: The junction departs from the called germline gene at one end, perhaps through a read error. The V call is TRBV7-6, the J call TRBJ2-7; D might be TRBD2 (6 bases). The CDR3 sequence is 13 residues long. CDR1 and CDR2 (germline): SGHVS, FNYEAQ. Written as DNA, the CDR3 is TGTGCCAGCAGCCCCGGGGAGGTCGGACTGACTATCTTC. As protein: CASSPGEVGLTIF.

This sequence joins TRBV11-2 and TRBJ1-6; D uncertain. V lost 0 bases to trimming and J lost 7 bases, with 13 bases between them. Per the germline V gene, CDR1 is SGHAT and CDR2 is FQNNGV. This CDR3 has 16 residues. The CDR3 DNA sequence: TGTGCCAGCAGCTTAGATTATTGGACGGAAAATTCACCCCTCCACTTT. This sequence encodes CASSLDYWTENSPLHF.

The CDR3 DNA reads TGTGCCAGCAGTTACAATTTGGCTCCCGGGGAGCTGTTTTTT. Amino acids: CASSYNLAPGELFF. The genes are TRBV6-2 or TRBV6-3 and TRBJ2-2; D not certain. V was cut by 2 bases and J by 6 bases, with 10 bases left in between. The CDR3 runs to 14 residues. Per germline, CDR1 MNHEY and CDR2 SVGEGT.

This clonotype showed up just a few times. V is TRBV12-3 or TRBV12-4 and J is TRBJ1-2; D not certain. CDR3 length equals 13 residues. The germline V and J ends were trimmed by 2 bases and 4 bases, with 8 bases remaining between them. CDR3 in DNA: TGTGCCAGCAGTTTAAGCCAGGCCTATGGCTACACCTTC. Protein product: CASSLSQAYGYTF.

V is TRBV20-1 and J is TRBJ1-2, with 8 bases lining up with TRBD1. The CDR3 has 14 amino acids. Germline V gene lookup returns CDR1 DFQATT and CDR2 SNEGSKA (reference sequence). Unmatched junction bases numbered 11, after V lost 4 bases and J lost 7 bases. CDR3 DNA: TGCAGTGCTACAAATGGACAGGGCCATGCTGGCTACACCTTC. This encodes CSATNGQGHAGYTF.

Only a few counts were recorded for this clonotype. The chain combines TRBV2 with TRBJ2-1, with unresolved D. Germline CDR1 reads SNHLY; CDR2 reads FYNNEI. Trimming took off 7 bases at V and 5 bases at J, with 12 bases between the two ends. The CDR3 sequence is 13 residues long. CDR3 protein: CASIWDKDNEQFF. CDR3 nucleotides: TGTGCCAGCATTTGGGATAAAGACAATGAGCAGTTCTTC.

The chain links TRBV5-4 to TRBJ2-5; 10 bases are shared with TRBD2. V was pared by 4 bases and J by 4 bases, with 10 bases of the junction left unmatched. Germline-derived CDR1 and CDR2 are SGHNT and YYREEE (reference sequence). The CDR3 spans 16 residues. DNA for the CDR3: TGTGCCAGCAGCCCCGTAGCGGGAGGAGGGACAGAGACCCAGTACTTC. Amino acids: CASSPVAGGGTETQYF. The full variable domain, with the rest looked up from reference TRBV5-4 and TRBJ2-5, is ETGVTQSPTHLIKTRGQQVTLRCSSQSGHNTVSWYQQALGQGPQFIFQYYREEENGRGNFPPRFSGLQFPNYSSELNVNALELDDSALYLCASSPVAGGGTETQYFGPGTRLLVL.

The chain is built from TRBV5-1 and TRBJ2-1; D may match TRBD1 or TRBD2 (5 bases each). The CDR3 is 16 amino acids. Germline CDR1 and CDR2: SGHRS and YFSETQ. V was cut by 4 bases and J by 0 bases, with 14 bases left in between. The CDR3 loop reads CASSLGGLLSYNEQFF. CDR3 DNA: TGCGCCAGCAGCCTTGGGGGTCTCCTCTCCTACAATGAGCAGTTCTTC.

V usage is TRBV21-1 and J usage is TRBJ2-4. TRBV21-1 is described as a pseudogene. The CDR3 runs 17 residues. As DNA, the CDR3 is TGTGCCAGCAGCAATTCCCATCAAGCGGATAGCAAAAACATTCAGTACTTC. Its protein is CASSNSHQADSKNIQYF.

This rearrangement joins TRBV16 to TRBJ1-5; D is unclear. Between the trimmed V and J ends, which lost 0 bases and 5 bases, there was a span of 14 bases. Germline V gene data show CDR1 as KGHSY and CDR2 as FQNENV. The CDR3 totals 16 residues. The CDR3 DNA sequence: TGTGCCAGCAGCCAATCGCGGCAGCTTACCGATCAGCCCCAGCATTTT. The encoded protein is CASSQSRQLTDQPQHF.

In its sample, this clonotype was seen a few times. This chain uses TRBV6-6 with TRBJ2-1; D is uncertain. Deletions cut 6 bases from V and 6 bases from J, with 12 bases between. The CDR3 loop spans 13 amino acids. Germline assignment: CDR1 MNHNY and CDR2 SVGAGI (reference sequence). Written as DNA, the CDR3 is TGTGCCAGCAGAACCACGCAATCCAATGAGCAGTTCTTC. Its protein product is CASRTTQSNEQFF.

This clonotype was found a few times. V and J are TRBV29-1 and TRBJ2-1, with D possibly called TRBD1 or TRBD2 (5 bases each). The V gene's germline CDR1 is SQVTM and CDR2 ANQGSEA. Trimming left V 7 bases short and J 7 bases short, with 11 bases between. CDR3 length: 11 amino acids. Here the CDR3 reads CSDPRENEQFF. The CDR3 nucleotides are TGCAGCGATCCCAGGGAGAATGAGCAGTTCTTC.

This clonotype was seen more than once but under ten times. This chain connects TRBV10-3 to TRBJ2-3; D is perhaps TRBD1 (5 bases). The germline V gene encodes CDR1 ENHRY and CDR2 SYGVKD. This CDR3 has 12 residues. Trimming left V 6 bases short and J 4 bases short, with 8 bases between. DNA of the CDR3: TGTGCCATCAGCAGGGAATCAGATACGCAGTATTTT. Amino acids: CAISRESDTQYF.

In its sample, this clonotype was seen a few times. The V gene is TRBV2, the J gene TRBJ2-7; the match to TRBD1 covers 10 bases. Germline lookup yields CDR1 SNHLY and CDR2 FYNNEI. Trimming removed 9 bases from V and 6 bases from J; junction bases left unmatched: 8. The CDR3 length is 13 residues. The CDR3 region is CARDRDRGREQYF. The CDR3 DNA is TGTGCCAGAGACCGGGACAGGGGTCGCGAGCAGTACTTC.

The chain joins TRBV20-1 to TRBJ2-1; D is ambiguous. This CDR3 has 11 amino acids. Trimming stripped 0 bases from V and 8 bases from J, with 5 bases between. Germline V gives CDR1 DFQATT, CDR2 SNEGSKA (reference sequence). The DNA of the CDR3 is TGCAGTGCTAGAGATCGATATGAGCAGTTCTTC. It encodes CSARDRYEQFF.

V usage is TRBV29-1 and J usage is TRBJ1-2; perhaps TRBD1 as D (5 bases). The CDR3 has 13 amino acids. Trimming cost V 6 bases and J 0 bases, with 11 bases left between them. Per the germline V gene, CDR1 is SQVTM and CDR2 is ANQGSEA. CDR3 loop: CSVSPTANYGYTF. CDR3 nucleotides: TGCAGCGTAAGTCCGACAGCTAACTATGGCTACACCTTC. The entire variable domain, with the rest obtained from reference TRBV29-1 and TRBJ1-2, is as follows: SAVISQKPSRDICQRGTSLTIQCQVDSQVTMMFWYRQQPGQSLTLIATANQGSEATYESGFVIDKFPISRPNLTFSTLTVSNMSPEDSSIYLCSVSPTANYGYTFGSGTRLTVV.

This clonotype was seen a few times. The chain combines TRBV29-1 with TRBJ2-7; TRBD1 matches at 11 bases. The CDR3 contains 13 residues. In germline, CDR1 is SQVTM, CDR2 ANQGSEA. V gave up 6 bases and J gave up 7 bases; unmatched junction bases: 8. The CDR3 sequence: CSVAGQGGGEQYF. CDR3 DNA sequence: TGCAGCGTCGCGGGACAGGGGGGAGGAGAGCAGTACTTC.

The chain combines TRBV7-2 with TRBJ1-5, with TRBD1 as a possible D gene (5 bases). Trimming pared 2 bases from V and 6 bases from J, leaving 11 bases between. Germline values: CDR1 SGHTA, CDR2 FQGNSA. This CDR3 is built from 14 residues. CDR3 coding DNA: TGTGCCAGCAGCTTATCAGGGTCGAGTCAGCCCCAGCATTTT. Encoded protein: CASSLSGSSQPQHF.

The chain uses TRBV5-1 and TRBJ2-2, with 14 nucleotides matching TRBD2. V lost 1 base to trimming and J lost 5 bases; unmatched junction nucleotides: 7. Germline values: CDR1 SGHRS, CDR2 YFSETQ. The CDR3 length is 18 residues. CDR3 nucleotide sequence: TGCGCCAGCAGCTTGAGACTAGCGGGGGGGCTTTATACCGGGGAGCTGTTTTTT. This codes for CASSLRLAGGLYTGELFF.

This clonotype was picked up a small number of times. J is TRBJ2-2 and V is TRBV5-1; TRBD1 might be the D (6 bases). The germline V and J ends were trimmed by 1 base and 6 bases, with 7 bases remaining between them. CDR1 and CDR2 from the germline V gene are SGHRS and YFSETQ. CDR3 length: 13 residues. This chain's CDR3 is CASSLTGSGELFF. For the CDR3, the DNA is TGCGCCAGCAGCTTGACAGGGTCCGGGGAGCTGTTTTTT.

The chain uses TRBV12-3 or TRBV12-4 and TRBJ2-1, with D possibly TRBD2 on 5 matching bases. Trimming cost V 6 bases and J 9 bases, with 24 bases left between them. The CDR3 totals 16 residues. The CDR3 DNA reads TGTGCCAGCAGAGCTTCGACCGAAACTCGTCGGGGTGAGCAGTTCTTC. Translated, it gives CASRASTETRRGEQFF.

This clonotype was seen only a few times. The chain combines TRBV5-1 with TRBJ2-7; unclear D gene. CDR1 SGHRS and CDR2 YFSETQ come from the germline V gene. This CDR3 spans 11 amino acids. Trimming stripped 0 bases from V and 5 bases from J, with 3 bases between. The CDR3 sequence is CASSLEHEQYF. CDR3 sequence (DNA): TGCGCCAGCAGCTTGGAGCACGAGCAGTACTTC.